This T cell receptor (beta chain) was captured in a study of siplizumab effects on memory and regulatory T cells. Whole-study results and caveats: Roughly 75-97% of dividing CD4+ or CD8+ clones were without an attributable naive or memory phenotype. Confirmatory evidence of suppressive function in proliferating siplizumab-culture Tregs was not obtained. The drug siplizumab significantly decreased the alloreactive sequences that could be traced to unstimulated CD4+ memory cells.

Repertoires were generated with immunoSEQ multiplex PCR, while TCRdb's copy carries only in-frame clones and drops some. The data contain more than 85,000 clones, about 93% of them seen just once; the ten biggest clones take up about 1.1%. CDR3 size: 17 residues. The germline V gene encodes CDR1 SGHVS and CDR2 FQNEAQ. V was pared by 2 bases and J by 0 bases, with 14 bases between. This clone was recorded only once. What it recognizes is unknown. This TCR derives from a human donor in good health. The sequencing input was CD4+ T cells sorted from blood. The gene calls are TRBV7-8 and TRBJ1-3, with D unresolved. The DNA for the CDR3 is TGTGCCAGCAGCTTAACCCTGACGGTGACCTCTGGAAACACCATATATTTT. Its protein is CASSLTLTVTSGNTIYF.